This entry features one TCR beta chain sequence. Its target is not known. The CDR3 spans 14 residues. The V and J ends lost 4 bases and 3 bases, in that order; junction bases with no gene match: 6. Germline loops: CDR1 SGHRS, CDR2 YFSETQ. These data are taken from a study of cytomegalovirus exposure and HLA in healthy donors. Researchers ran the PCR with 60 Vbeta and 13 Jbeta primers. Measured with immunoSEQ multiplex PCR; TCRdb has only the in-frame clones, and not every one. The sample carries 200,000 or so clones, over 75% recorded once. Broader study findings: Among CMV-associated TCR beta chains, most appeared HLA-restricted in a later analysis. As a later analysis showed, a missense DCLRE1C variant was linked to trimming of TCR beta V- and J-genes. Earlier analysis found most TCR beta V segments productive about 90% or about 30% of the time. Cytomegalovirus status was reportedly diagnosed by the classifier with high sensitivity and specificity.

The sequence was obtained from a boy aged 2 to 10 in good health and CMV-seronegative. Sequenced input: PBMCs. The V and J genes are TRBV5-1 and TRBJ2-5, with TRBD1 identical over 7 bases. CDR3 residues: CASSAGTAKETQYF. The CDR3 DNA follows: TGCGCCAGCAGCGCCGGGACAGCTAAAGAGACCCAGTACTTC.